One sample yielded the 30 T cell receptor beta chains listed below, sequenced in a study of T cell changes during pregnancy in multiple sclerosis. The repertoire was sequenced with immunoSEQ multiplex PCR; TCRdb's copy has only in-frame clones and lacks some. Found here are 55,000 to 65,000 clones, over 90% of them singletons; the top ten hold approximately 2.5%. The material was CD8+ T cells from peripheral blood mononuclear cells, obtained in the third trimester of pregnancy. The receptors shown here come from a female donor with multiple sclerosis, enrolled in a pregnancy study.

The chain carries TRBV5-6 and TRBJ2-7; a weak D match, TRBD1 (5 bases). Germline V gives CDR1 SGHDT, CDR2 YYEEEE. V shed 0 bases and J shed 2 bases, with 12 bases lying between them. The CDR3 consists of 15 residues. The CDR3 coding sequence is TGTGCCAGCAGCTTGGGACAGTTAGGCCCCTACGAGCAGTACTTC. The encoded protein is CASSLGQLGPYEQYF.

The chain links TRBV6-1 to TRBJ2-3; possible D gene TRBD1, 5 bases. From germline, CDR1 is MNHNS and CDR2 SASEGT. Between the trimmed V and J ends, which lost 1 base and 5 bases, there was a span of 13 bases. CDR3 length: 15 amino acids. CDR3 sequence reads: CASSEEGQAGDTQYF. The CDR3 DNA sequence: TGTGCCAGCAGTGAAGAGGGGCAGGCCGGAGATACGCAGTATTTT.

The chain employs TRBV30 and TRBJ2-3, with 7 bases fitting TRBD1. With 4 bases clipped from V and 5 bases from J, the junction kept 3 bases outside the gene matches. The CDR3 runs 12 residues. Germline-derived CDR1 and CDR2 are GTSNPN and SVGIG (reference sequence). In DNA, the CDR3 is TGTGCCTGGAAGGGGGCCAAAGATACGCAGTATTTT. Translated, it gives CAWKGAKDTQYF.

This chain uses TRBV27 with TRBJ1-1, with a tentative D call TRBD1 (5 bases). Germline loops: CDR1 MNHEY, CDR2 SMNVEV (reference sequence). The CDR3 is 13 amino acids. V was pared by 8 bases and J by 2 bases, with 12 bases between. The chain's CDR3 is CASSYDRNTEAFF. CDR3 DNA sequence: TGTGCCAGCTCTTACGACAGAAACACTGAAGCTTTCTTT.

The chain has TRBV11-2 and TRBJ2-3; tentative D call: TRBD2 (6 bases). The CDR3 has 17 amino acids. Trimming took 4 bases from V and 2 from J, leaving 19 bases between them. Germline CDR1 is SGHAT and CDR2 is FQNNGV. The CDR3 reads CASSSRAGTRPTDTQYF. The CDR3 DNA sequence: TGTGCCAGCAGCTCAAGGGCGGGGACTCGCCCCACAGATACGCAGTATTTT.

The rearrangement joins TRBV6-5 to TRBJ2-7; 10 positions match TRBD1. The V gene's germline CDR1 is MNHEY and CDR2 SVGAGI. Trimming took 4 bases from V and 1 from J; bases not matched to a gene: 4. CDR3 length: 15 amino acids. In nucleotides, the CDR3 is TGTGCCAGCAGTTCACCGGGACAGGGGTCCTACGAGCAGTACTTC. Protein sequence: CASSSPGQGSYEQYF.

The rearrangement links TRBV5-6 to TRBJ1-2; 8 bases fit TRBD1. Germline trimming cut 4 bases from V and 3 bases from J; bases unmatched to any gene: 8. Germline loops: CDR1 SGHDT, CDR2 YYEEEE. The CDR3 has 15 residues. In nucleotides, the CDR3 is TGTGCCAGCAGCCCTACCCCAGGGGGCGACTATGGCTACACCTTC. Translated: CASSPTPGGDYGYTF. Full variable domain (remainder filled in from reference TRBV5-6 and TRBJ1-2): DAGVTQSPTHLIKTRGQQVTLRCSPKSGHDTVSWYQQALGQGPQFIFQYYEEEERQRGNFPDRFSGHQFPNYSSELNVNALLLGDSALYLCASSPTPGGDYGYTFGSGTRLTVV.

V is TRBV19 and J is TRBJ2-3, with D tentatively TRBD1 (5 bases). V lost 8 bases and J lost 6, with 12 bases in between. Germline V lookup: CDR1 LNHDA, CDR2 SQIVND (reference sequence). This CDR3 has 12 residues. CDR3 DNA: TGTGCCAGTGCCAAGGGGTGGGATACGCAGTATTTT. This encodes CASAKGWDTQYF.

Concerning this clone: One junction end disagrees with the germline gene, perhaps due to a read error. The V call is TRBV30, the J call TRBJ2-7; TRBD2 aligns across 7 bases. CDR1 and CDR2 from the germline V gene are GTSNPN and SVGIG (reference sequence). This CDR3 comprises 11 residues. CDR3 residues: CAGSTGGEQYF. In nucleotides, the CDR3 is TGTGCCGGGAGTACGGGGGGCGAGCAGTACTTC.

The chain employs TRBV27 and TRBJ2-5, with TRBD2 matching over 15 bases. The ends lost 6 bases at V and 4 bases at J; junction bases unmatched: 0. The germline V gene has CDR1 MNHEY and CDR2 SMNVEV (reference sequence). The CDR3 has 14 residues. CDR3 in DNA: TGTGCCAGCAGGGGACTAGCGGGAGGAGAGACCCAGTACTTC. Protein: CASRGLAGGETQYF.

The CDR3 protein is CASSRDRESSSYNEQFF. The DNA for the CDR3 is TGTGCCAGCAGCCGCGACCGGGAGAGTAGCTCCTACAATGAGCAGTTCTTC. The chain joins TRBV7-6 to TRBJ2-1, with a tentative D call TRBD2 (6 bases). Germline CDR1 reads SGHVS; CDR2 reads FNYEAQ. The CDR3 consists of 17 residues. Trimming cost V 5 bases and J 0 bases, with 17 bases left between them.

This rearrangement joins TRBV19 to TRBJ2-1; 12 bases map to TRBD2. The J segment lost 9 bases and the V segment lost 3 bases, leaving 6 bases of the junction unmatched. This CDR3 is 15 amino acids long. The germline V gene encodes CDR1 LNHDA and CDR2 SQIVND (reference sequence). The CDR3: CASSILAGGGGEQFF. CDR3 DNA: TGTGCCAGTAGTATCCTAGCGGGAGGGGGAGGTGAGCAGTTCTTC.

The V gene is TRBV19, the J gene TRBJ1-1; D unresolved. This CDR3 region has 13 residues. Between the trimmed V and J ends, which lost 4 bases and 1 base, there was a span of 7 bases. Germline values: CDR1 LNHDA, CDR2 SQIVND (reference sequence). The chain's CDR3 is CASSTQANTEAFF. The CDR3 bases are TGTGCCAGTAGTACCCAGGCGAACACTGAAGCTTTCTTT.

V gene TRBV5-5 combines with J gene TRBJ2-1, with unresolved D. This CDR3 has 13 residues. CDR1 SGHKS and CDR2 YYEKEE come from the germline V gene (reference sequence). V was pared by 0 bases and J by 8 bases, with 9 bases between. The CDR3 is CASSLVLAHEQFF. For the CDR3, the DNA is TGTGCCAGCAGCTTGGTATTAGCCCATGAGCAGTTCTTC.

This chain links TRBV11-2 with TRBJ1-5; D perhaps matches TRBD1 (6 bases). Per the germline V gene, CDR1 is SGHAT and CDR2 is FQNNGV. This CDR3 comprises 14 residues. V dropped 5 bases and J dropped 2 bases, with 10 bases sitting between them. This CDR3 reads CASSLRQGNQPQHF. The CDR3 DNA sequence: TGTGCCAGCAGCCTTCGACAGGGCAATCAGCCCCAGCATTTT.

V gene TRBV7-9 combines with J gene TRBJ2-7; the D gene is possibly TRBD1 (6 bases). The V end lost 4 bases, the J end lost 0 bases, and 10 bases lay between the germline ends. The CDR3 is 14 amino acids. Germline-derived CDR1 and CDR2 are SEHNR and FQNEAQ (reference sequence). The CDR3 loop reads CASSSRDISYEQYF. The CDR3 DNA follows: TGTGCCAGCAGCTCCCGGGACATCTCCTACGAGCAGTACTTC.

This clone was recorded once. This sequence joins TRBV5-5 and TRBJ2-6; 9 positions match TRBD2. With 3 bases clipped from V and 3 bases from J, the junction kept 10 bases outside the gene matches. The CDR3 has 18 residues. From germline, CDR1 is SGHKS and CDR2 YYEKEE (reference sequence). The CDR3 DNA is TGTGCCAGCAGCTCCGCGGGGGGGACCCTAGGTGGGGCCAACGTCCTGACTTTC. It translates to CASSSAGGTLGGANVLTF.

The V call is TRBV19, the J call TRBJ1-2; D is undetermined. The V and J ends lost 6 bases and 8 bases respectively, with 16 bases between them. The CDR3 covers 13 residues. The germline V gene encodes CDR1 LNHDA and CDR2 SQIVND (reference sequence). DNA for the CDR3: TGTGCCAGTAGAACGGGGAGGGTAGAGGGCTACACCTTC. It yields the protein CASRTGRVEGYTF.

V gene TRBV7-6 combines with J gene TRBJ2-7, with a tentative D call TRBD1 (6 bases). Trimming stripped 5 bases from V and 0 bases from J, with 11 bases between. The CDR3 loop spans 14 amino acids. Germline CDR1 reads SGHVS; CDR2 reads FNYEAQ. The CDR3 nucleotides are TGTGCCAGCAGCCCAGGGGACGGCTCCTACGAGCAGTACTTC. Translated, it gives CASSPGDGSYEQYF. The whole variable domain, filled in from reference TRBV7-6 and TRBJ2-7, reads GAGVSQSPRYKVTKRGQDVALRCDPISGHVSLYWYRQALGQGPEFLTYFNYEAQQDKSGLPNDRFSAERPEGSISTLTIQRTEQRDSAMYRCASSPGDGSYEQYFGPGTRLTVT.

The J gene is TRBJ2-6, the V gene TRBV6-1, with 7 bases fitting TRBD1. This CDR3 has 15 residues. Germline lookup yields CDR1 MNHNS and CDR2 SASEGT. The V gene end was trimmed by 4 bases and the J gene end by 4 bases; junction bases not matched to a gene: 4. DNA of the CDR3: TGTGCCAGCAGTGTCACAGGGGCCGGGGCCAACGTCCTGACTTTC. It is translated as CASSVTGAGANVLTF.

The chain combines TRBV27 with TRBJ2-2; possibly TRBD2 for D (5 bases). This CDR3 contains 15 residues. Germline-derived CDR1 and CDR2 are MNHEY and SMNVEV (reference sequence). V lost 6 bases and J lost 2, with 13 bases in between. The CDR3 protein is CASRTGEINTGELFF. CDR3 DNA: TGTGCCAGCAGGACTGGGGAGATTAACACCGGGGAGCTGTTTTTT.

This clone is a singleton in its sample. The chain has TRBV6-5 and TRBJ1-2; 10 nucleotides line up with TRBD1. Losses at the gene ends were 4 bases for V and 2 bases for J; bases not matched to a gene: 4. Germline CDR1 reads MNHEY; CDR2 reads SVGAGI. There are 15 residues in the CDR3. CDR3 nucleotides: TGTGCCAGCAGTTCGGGACAGGGGACGAACTATGGCTACACCTTC. Translation gives CASSSGQGTNYGYTF.

DNA for the CDR3: TGTGCCTGGCAGGGTTACACTGAAGCTTTCTTT. Protein product: CAWQGYTEAFF. V usage is TRBV30 and J usage is TRBJ1-1; a weak D match, TRBD1 (5 bases). Germline V lookup: CDR1 GTSNPN, CDR2 SVGIG (reference sequence). Deletions cut 5 bases from V and 3 bases from J, with 7 bases between. CDR3 length: 11 residues.

The rearrangement links TRBV19 to TRBJ2-7; D not resolved. Between the trimmed V and J ends, which lost 5 bases and 0 bases, there was a span of 5 bases. The CDR3 has 12 amino acids. In germline, CDR1 is LNHDA, CDR2 SQIVND (reference sequence). CDR3 protein: CASSQNSYEQYF. The CDR3 DNA follows: TGTGCCAGTAGTCAGAACTCCTACGAGCAGTACTTC.

This chain links TRBV7-9 with TRBJ1-2; a weak D match, TRBD1 (5 bases). V lost 0 bases and J lost 5, with 19 bases in between. CDR3 size: 17 residues. The germline V gene encodes CDR1 SEHNR and CDR2 FQNEAQ (reference sequence). The CDR3 spells CASSLADAGFRSYGYTF. For the CDR3, the DNA is TGTGCCAGCAGCTTAGCCGATGCAGGGTTTAGATCATATGGCTACACCTTC. Full variable domain (outside the CDR3, taken from reference TRBV7-9 and TRBJ1-2): DTGVSQNPRHKITKRGQNVTFRCDPISEHNRLYWYRQTLGQGPEFLTYFQNEAQLEKSRLLSDRFSAERPKGSFSTLEIQRTEQGDSAMYLCASSLADAGFRSYGYTFGSGTRLTVV.

This sequence joins TRBV27 and TRBJ1-5, with D possibly TRBD1 on 6 matching bases. This CDR3 comprises 15 residues. CDR1 and CDR2 (germline): MNHEY, SMNVEV (reference sequence). The V end lost 6 bases, the J end lost 0 bases, and 12 bases lay between the germline ends. CDR3 coding DNA: TGTGCCAGCAGCCAGCAGGGGTATAGCAATCAGCCCCAGCATTTT. It yields the protein CASSQQGYSNQPQHF.

This clone has just one count. The gene calls are TRBV7-2 and TRBJ1-5, with 7 bases lining up with TRBD1. This CDR3 contains 16 residues. Germline trimming cut 6 bases from V and 5 bases from J; bases unmatched to any gene: 13. Germline CDR1 and CDR2: SGHTA and FQGNSA. CDR3 protein: CASSRNRGLRDQPQHF. Here the CDR3 DNA reads TGTGCCAGCAGTCGAAACAGGGGATTGAGAGATCAGCCCCAGCATTTT.

Only one count was recorded for this clone. The chain couples TRBV2 to TRBJ2-7, with unresolved D. Trimming left V 1 base short and J 0 bases short, with 10 bases between. CDR1 is SNHLY, CDR2 FYNNEI, per germline. The CDR3 contains 15 residues. The CDR3 DNA is TGTGCCAGCAGTGAAGGGCGGATGAACTCCTACGAGCAGTACTTC. The encoded protein is CASSEGRMNSYEQYF.

This clone was found once. The chain has TRBV28 and TRBJ2-5; 9 nucleotides align to TRBD1. With V trimmed by 6 bases and J by 2 bases, 1 base remained unmatched. Germline CDR1 is MDHEN and CDR2 is SYDVKM. The CDR3 is 13 amino acids. The CDR3 DNA reads as TGTGCCAGCAGGGGGACAGGGCAAGAGACCCAGTACTTC. It encodes CASRGTGQETQYF.

The rearrangement joins TRBV9 to TRBJ2-7; D is perhaps TRBD2 (6 bases). V gave up 7 bases and J gave up 0 bases, with 17 bases separating them. CDR3 size: 15 residues. Germline values: CDR1 SGDLS, CDR2 YYNGEE. CDR3 nucleotides: TGTGCCAGCGGGGCGGGACCCTCAGGCTCCTACGAGCAGTACTTC. Its protein is CASGAGPSGSYEQYF.